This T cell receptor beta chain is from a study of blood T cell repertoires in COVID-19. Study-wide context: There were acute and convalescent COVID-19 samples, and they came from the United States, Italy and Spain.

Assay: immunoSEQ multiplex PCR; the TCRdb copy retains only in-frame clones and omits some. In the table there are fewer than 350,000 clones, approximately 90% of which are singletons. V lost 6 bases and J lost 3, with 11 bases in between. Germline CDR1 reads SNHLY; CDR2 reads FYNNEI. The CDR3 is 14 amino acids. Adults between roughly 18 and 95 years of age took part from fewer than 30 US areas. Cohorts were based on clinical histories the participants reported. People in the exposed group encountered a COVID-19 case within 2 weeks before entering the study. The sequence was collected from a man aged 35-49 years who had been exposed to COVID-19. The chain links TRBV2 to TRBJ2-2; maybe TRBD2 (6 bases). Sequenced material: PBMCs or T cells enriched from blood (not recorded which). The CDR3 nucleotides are TGTGCCAGCAGCCCGACGGGGGACACCGGGGAGCTGTTTTTT. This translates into CASSPTGDTGELFF.